This is a list of T cell receptor beta chains from one sample in a study of beta chain features in type 1 diabetes. Sequencing was performed with immunoSEQ multiplex PCR; in TCRdb, only in-frame clones are kept and a portion is missing. The repertoire holds roughly 400,000 clones, with approximately 15% as singletons. The sequenced sample was naive CD4+ T cells from blood. These receptors all come from a woman aged 18 to 35 in good health. The CDR3 runs from the conserved cysteine through the conserved F or W. D genes are given only for firm matches. Not all rows give a size; the values are once, few, many and, for expanded clones, a class.

d_gene,abundance,v_gene,j_gene,CDR3nt,CDR3aa
TRBD1,-,TRBV25-1,TRBJ2-5,TGTGCCAGCAGTGACCTGGGGACAGCACAAGAGACCCAGTACTTC,CASSDLGTAQETQYF
TRBD1,-,TRBV30,TRBJ2-2,TGTGCCTGGATGGGACAGGGGGCCACCGGGGAGCTGTTTTTT,CAWMGQGATGELFF
-,-,TRBV6-6,TRBJ1-1,TGTGCCAGCAGGGGGGCGAACACTGAAGCTTTCTTT,CASRGANTEAFF
-,-,TRBV21-1,TRBJ2-7,TGTGCCAGCAGCCGAATAGCGCTCTACGAGCAGTACTTC,CASSRIALYEQYF
TRBD2,-,TRBV5-1,TRBJ2-2,TGCGCCAGCAGCTTGGATCTGACTAGCGGGAACACCGGGGAGCTGTTTTTT,CASSLDLTSGNTGELFF
TRBD2,-,TRBV30,TRBJ2-5,TGTGCCGGCAATAAAGCGGGACCGCAAGAGACCCAGTACTTC,CAGNKAGPQETQYF
TRBD1,-,TRBV2,TRBJ1-1,TGTGCCAGCACAGGACAGGGAATCACTGAAGCTTTCTTT,CASTGQGITEAFF
-,-,TRBV5-1,TRBJ2-3,TGCGCCAGCAGCTCTCGCACAGATACGCAGTATTTT,CASSSRTDTQYF
TRBD1,few,TRBV28,TRBJ1-2,TGTGCCAGCAGCTCTCCAGGGGGCTTTAACTATGGCTACACCTTC,CASSSPGGFNYGYTF
TRBD2,-,TRBV7-9,TRBJ2-7,TGTGCCAGCAGCTTGTCAACTAGCGGACTATACGAGCAGTACTTC,CASSLSTSGLYEQYF
TRBD2,few,TRBV7-2,TRBJ2-7,TGTGCCAGCAGCTTAAATAGCGGGACGGCGTATGAGCAGTACTTC,CASSLNSGTAYEQYF
TRBD1,-,TRBV5-1,TRBJ1-1,TGCGCCAGCAGAGGGACAGGGAGGACTGAAGCTTTCTTT,CASRGTGRTEAFF
TRBD2,-,TRBV29-1,TRBJ2-1,TGCAGCGTTGTTGGTAGCGGGAGCGTCTACAATGAGCAGTTCTTC,CSVVGSGSVYNEQFF
TRBD1,few,TRBV28,TRBJ1-5,TGTGCCAGCAGGAACAGGGGGCAGCCCCAGCATTTT,CASRNRGQPQHF
TRBD2,-,TRBV7-9,TRBJ2-1,TGTGCCAGCAGCCGTCGGCGGGAGGGATACTACAATGAGCAGTTCTTC,CASSRRREGYYNEQFF
TRBD1,-,TRBV2,TRBJ1-4,TGTGCCAGCATTGACAGGGGAGAGAAGGAAAAACTGTTTTTT,CASIDRGEKEKLFF
TRBD1,few,TRBV6-5,TRBJ1-5,TGTGCCAGCAGCCGACAGGGTGGGAGCAATCAGCCCCAGCATTTT,CASSRQGGSNQPQHF
TRBD1,-,TRBV11-1,TRBJ2-7,TGTGCCAGCAGCTATGACAGGGTAATCTACGAGCAGTACTTC,CASSYDRVIYEQYF
-,-,TRBV7-9,TRBJ1-5,TGTGCCAGCAGCTTAGACGGCGGTTTGGAGCCCCAGCATTTT,CASSLDGGLEPQHF
-,few,TRBV9,TRBJ2-7,TGTGCCAGCAGCCGTGGTAGCGGCTCCTACGAGCAGTACTTC,CASSRGSGSYEQYF
-,-,TRBV6-5,TRBJ2-3,TGTGCCAGCAGTTACGCGACTAGCACAGATACGCAGTATTTT,CASSYATSTDTQYF
-,few,TRBV19,TRBJ2-7,TGTGCCAGTACCCAAACAGGGATAACAAGGAGCGAGCAGTACTTC,CASTQTGITRSEQYF
TRBD2,-,TRBV19,TRBJ2-3,TGTGCCAGTAGTACGCTAGCGGGATTCCCAGATACGCAGTATTTT,CASSTLAGFPDTQYF
TRBD1,-,TRBV7-2,TRBJ1-1,TGTGCCAGCAGCTTCGGACAGGGAGCTTTCTTT,CASSFGQGAFF
TRBD1,few,TRBV9,TRBJ2-1,TGTGCCAGCAGCGTTCAGGGGGCCTCCTACAATGAGCAGTTCTTC,CASSVQGASYNEQFF
TRBD1,few,TRBV4-1,TRBJ1-5,TGCGCCAGCAGAAATTCTGGACAGGGGAATCAGCCCCAGCATTTT,CASRNSGQGNQPQHF
-,few,TRBV15,TRBJ2-7,TGTGCCACCAGCAGAGACAGGTACGAGCAGTACTTC,CATSRDRYEQYF
TRBD2,-,TRBV29-1,TRBJ2-1,TGCAGCGTTGAAGGTCGACTAGCGCACAATGAGCAGTTCTTC,CSVEGRLAHNEQFF
TRBD1,-,TRBV29-1,TRBJ2-7,TGCAGCGGGGGACAGTCCTACGAGCAGTACTTC,CSGGQSYEQYF
TRBD1,-,TRBV28,TRBJ1-4,TGTGCCAGCGGGAAAAACAGGGGTCATGAAAAACTGTTTTTT,CASGKNRGHEKLFF
TRBD2,-,TRBV28,TRBJ2-3,TGTGCCAGCAGTTTAGATTTAGCGGGAGGGCCGACAGATACGCAGTATTTT,CASSLDLAGGPTDTQYF
-,-,TRBV19,TRBJ1-2,TGTGCCAGTAGTGCGAGGGCGGGGATCGGCGGCTACACCTTC,CASSARAGIGGYTF
TRBD2,few,TRBV5-4,TRBJ2-1,TGTGCCAGCAGCTCTGGACTAGCGGGAGGCCCCAGCTCCTACAATGAGCAGTTCTTC,CASSSGLAGGPSSYNEQFF
-,-,TRBV28,TRBJ1-5,TGTGCCCACCAGGATTATAGCAATCAGCCCCAGCATTTT,CAHQDYSNQPQHF
-,-,TRBV18,TRBJ2-7,TGTGCCAGCTCTCTTAAAGGGGCGGGAAACCCATACGAGCAGTACTTC,CASSLKGAGNPYEQYF
-,-,TRBV5-1,TRBJ2-1,TGCGCCAGCAGCTCGGATGGGGGACATAATGAGCAGTTCTTC,CASSSDGGHNEQFF
TRBD1,-,TRBV29-1,TRBJ1-1,TGCAGCGTCGCATCTGGGACAGCCAACACTGAAGCTTTCTTT,CSVASGTANTEAFF
-,few,TRBV20-1,TRBJ2-3,TGCAGTGCTTACTACCTCGATACGCAGTATTTT,CSAYYLDTQYF
TRBD1,-,TRBV2,TRBJ2-7,TGTGCCAGCAGCCTCACAGGGGGCAGCTCCGAGCAGTACTTC,CASSLTGGSSEQYF
TRBD2,few,TRBV5-1,TRBJ2-7,TGCGCCAGCAGCCTGCGGACTAGCGAGGACGAGCAGTACTTC,CASSLRTSEDEQYF
TRBD1,-,TRBV27,TRBJ2-7,TGTGCCAGCAGTTTGAGGACAGGGGGCTTTGAGCAGTACTTC,CASSLRTGGFEQYF
TRBD2,-,TRBV5-6,TRBJ2-7,TGTGCCAGCAGCTTGGCACCCAGCGGGGGATACGAGCAGTACTTC,CASSLAPSGGYEQYF
TRBD1,-,TRBV15,TRBJ2-1,TGTGCCACCAGCAGACCTAGGGGGCTTGGGAATGAGCAGTTCTTC,CATSRPRGLGNEQFF
-,few,TRBV19,TRBJ1-5,TGTGCCAGCCTACACAGGGATTCTGGCAATCAGCCCCAGCATTTT,CASLHRDSGNQPQHF
-,-,TRBV5-1,TRBJ2-3,TGCGCCAGCAGCCTCCGCGTGGGCACAGATACGCAGTATTTT,CASSLRVGTDTQYF
TRBD1,-,TRBV18,TRBJ1-5,TGTGCCAGCTCACCAATTGGGACAGGGTCGATGGGCAATCAGCCCCAGCATTTT,CASSPIGTGSMGNQPQHF
TRBD2,few,TRBV4-1,TRBJ2-2,TGCGCCAGCAGCCAAGATCTAGCGGGAGGGTTGAACACCGGGGAGCTGTTTTTT,CASSQDLAGGLNTGELFF
TRBD1,-,TRBV5-1,TRBJ2-2,TGCGCCAGCAGCCCTCCGGGACAGGGGAACACCGGGGAGCTGTTTTTT,CASSPPGQGNTGELFF
TRBD1,few,TRBV9,TRBJ2-5,TGTGCCAGCAGACCCGGACAGGGAACCCGAGAGACCCAGTACTTC,CASRPGQGTRETQYF
-,-,TRBV9,TRBJ1-5,TGTGCCAGCAGCCGAGGTAGCAATCAGCCCCAGCATTTT,CASSRGSNQPQHF
TRBD2,-,TRBV11-2,TRBJ2-1,TGTGCCAGCAGCTACCGACTAGCGGGAGATGCTGAGCAGTTCTTC,CASSYRLAGDAEQFF